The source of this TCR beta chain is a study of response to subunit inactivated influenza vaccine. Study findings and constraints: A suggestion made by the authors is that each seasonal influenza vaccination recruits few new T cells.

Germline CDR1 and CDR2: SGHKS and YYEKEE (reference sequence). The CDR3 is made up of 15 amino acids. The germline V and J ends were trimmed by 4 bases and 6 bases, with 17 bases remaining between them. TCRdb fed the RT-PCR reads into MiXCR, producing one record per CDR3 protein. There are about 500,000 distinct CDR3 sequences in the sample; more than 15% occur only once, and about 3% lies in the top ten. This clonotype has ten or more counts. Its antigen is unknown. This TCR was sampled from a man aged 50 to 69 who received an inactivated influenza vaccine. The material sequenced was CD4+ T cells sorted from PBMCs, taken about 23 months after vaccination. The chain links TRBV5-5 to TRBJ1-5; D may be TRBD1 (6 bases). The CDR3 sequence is CASSTNTGYGQPQHF. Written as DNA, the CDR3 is TGTGCCAGCAGCACAAATACAGGGTACGGTCAGCCCCAGCATTTT.